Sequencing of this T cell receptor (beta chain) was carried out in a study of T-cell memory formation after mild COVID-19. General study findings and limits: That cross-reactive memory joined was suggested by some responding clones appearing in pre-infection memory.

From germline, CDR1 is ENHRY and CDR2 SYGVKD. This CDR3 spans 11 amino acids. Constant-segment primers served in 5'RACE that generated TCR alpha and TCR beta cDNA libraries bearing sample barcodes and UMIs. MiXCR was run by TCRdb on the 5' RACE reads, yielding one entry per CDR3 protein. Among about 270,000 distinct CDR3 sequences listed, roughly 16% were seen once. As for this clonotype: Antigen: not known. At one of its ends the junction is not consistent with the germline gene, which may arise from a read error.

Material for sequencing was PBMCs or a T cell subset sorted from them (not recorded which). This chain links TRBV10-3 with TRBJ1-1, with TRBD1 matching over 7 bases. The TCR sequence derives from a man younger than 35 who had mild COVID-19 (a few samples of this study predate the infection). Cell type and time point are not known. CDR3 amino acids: CAVTTGAEAFF. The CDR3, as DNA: TGTGCCGTCACTACAGGGGCTGAAGCCTTCTTT.